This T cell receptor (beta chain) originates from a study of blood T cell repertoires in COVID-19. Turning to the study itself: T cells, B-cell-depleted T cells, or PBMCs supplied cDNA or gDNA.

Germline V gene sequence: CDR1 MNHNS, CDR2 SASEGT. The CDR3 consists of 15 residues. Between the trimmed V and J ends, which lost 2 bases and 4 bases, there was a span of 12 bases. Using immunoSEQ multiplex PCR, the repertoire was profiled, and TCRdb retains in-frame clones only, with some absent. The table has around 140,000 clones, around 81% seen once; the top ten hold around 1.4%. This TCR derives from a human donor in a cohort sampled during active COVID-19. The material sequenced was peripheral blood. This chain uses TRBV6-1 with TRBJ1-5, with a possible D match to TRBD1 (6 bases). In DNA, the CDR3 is TGTGCCAGCAGTGAACGAGACAGGCCGAATCAGCCCCAGCATTTT. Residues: CASSERDRPNQPQHF.